The clone carrying this T cell receptor (beta chain) was observed once. What it recognizes is unknown. The protocol was immunoSEQ multiplex PCR, while the TCRdb copy is restricted to in-frame clones and leaves out a portion. Of tens of thousands of clones in the sample, about 80% were seen once. The data derive from a study of PD-L1 blockade in urothelial cancer. Study overall: Between 0 and 3 prior chemotherapy regimens had been given to patients.

Trimming took 2 bases from V and 4 from J, leaving 14 bases between them. The CDR3 covers 15 residues. Germline V CDR1 and CDR2: WNHNN, SYGVQD (reference sequence). Stated time point: pretreatment peripheral blood. Patients had locally advanced or metastatic urothelial carcinoma. Study-level findings and limits: Durable-benefit patients expanded tumor-associated blood clones more at 3 weeks. Pretreatment TCR clonality in blood under the median foretold superior survival.

This chain joins TRBV10-1 and TRBJ1-2, with D maybe TRBD1 (6 bases). The material was PBMCs, obtained around atezolizumab (anti-PD-L1) treatment. This clonotype was sampled from a man aged 55 to 70 with urothelial cancer. In DNA, the CDR3 is TGCGCCAGCAGTGAGGTAAGAGGGGGTGGCTATGGCTACACCTTC. It is translated as CASSEVRGGGYGYTF.